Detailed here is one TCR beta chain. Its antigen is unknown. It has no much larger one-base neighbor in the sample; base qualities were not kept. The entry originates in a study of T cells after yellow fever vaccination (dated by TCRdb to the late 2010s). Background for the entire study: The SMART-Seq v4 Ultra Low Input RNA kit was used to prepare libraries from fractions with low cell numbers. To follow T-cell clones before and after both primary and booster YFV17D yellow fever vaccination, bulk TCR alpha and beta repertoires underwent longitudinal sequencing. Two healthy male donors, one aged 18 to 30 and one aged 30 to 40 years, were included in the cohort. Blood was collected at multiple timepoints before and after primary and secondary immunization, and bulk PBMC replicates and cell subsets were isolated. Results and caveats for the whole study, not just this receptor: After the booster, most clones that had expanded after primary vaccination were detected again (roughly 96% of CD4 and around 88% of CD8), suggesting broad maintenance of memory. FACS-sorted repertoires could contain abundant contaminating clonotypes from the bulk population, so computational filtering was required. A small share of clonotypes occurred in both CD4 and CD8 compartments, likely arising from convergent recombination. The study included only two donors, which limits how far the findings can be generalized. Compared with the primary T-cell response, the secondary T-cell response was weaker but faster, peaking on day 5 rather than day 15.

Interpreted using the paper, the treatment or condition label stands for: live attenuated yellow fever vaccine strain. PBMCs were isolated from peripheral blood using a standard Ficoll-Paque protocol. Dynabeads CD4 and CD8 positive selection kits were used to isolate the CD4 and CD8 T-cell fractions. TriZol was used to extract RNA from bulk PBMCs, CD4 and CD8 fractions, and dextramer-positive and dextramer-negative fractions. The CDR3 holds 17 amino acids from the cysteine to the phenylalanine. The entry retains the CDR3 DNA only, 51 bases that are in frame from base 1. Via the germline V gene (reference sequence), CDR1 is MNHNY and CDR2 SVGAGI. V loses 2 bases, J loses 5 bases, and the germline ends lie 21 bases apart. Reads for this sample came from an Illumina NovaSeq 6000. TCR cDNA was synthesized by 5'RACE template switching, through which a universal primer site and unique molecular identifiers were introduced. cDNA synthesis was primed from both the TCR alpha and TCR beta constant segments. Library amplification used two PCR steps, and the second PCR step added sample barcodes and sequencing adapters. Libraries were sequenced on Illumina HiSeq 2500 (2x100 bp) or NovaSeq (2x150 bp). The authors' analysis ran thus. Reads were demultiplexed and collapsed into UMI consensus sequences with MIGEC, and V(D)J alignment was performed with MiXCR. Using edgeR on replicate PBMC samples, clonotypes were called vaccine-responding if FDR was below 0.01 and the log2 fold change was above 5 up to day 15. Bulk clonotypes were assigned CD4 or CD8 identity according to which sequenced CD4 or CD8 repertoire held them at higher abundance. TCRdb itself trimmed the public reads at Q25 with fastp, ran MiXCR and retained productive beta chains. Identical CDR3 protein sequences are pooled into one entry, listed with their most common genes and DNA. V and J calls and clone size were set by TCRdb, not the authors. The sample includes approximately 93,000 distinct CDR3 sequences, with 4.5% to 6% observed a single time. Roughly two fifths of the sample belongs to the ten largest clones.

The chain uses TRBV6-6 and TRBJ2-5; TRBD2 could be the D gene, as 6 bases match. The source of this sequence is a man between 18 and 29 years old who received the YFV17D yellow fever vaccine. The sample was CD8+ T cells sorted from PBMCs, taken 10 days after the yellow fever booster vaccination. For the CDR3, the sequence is CASSYSIRASEKETQYF. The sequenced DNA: TGTGCCAGCAGTTACAGTATTAGGGCTAGCGAGAAGGAGACCCAGTACTTC.